This T cell receptor (beta chain) was observed in a study of T-cell reconstitution after alpha-beta-depleted transplantation in children. V gave up 0 bases and J gave up 4 bases, with 3 bases separating them. Germline-derived CDR1 and CDR2 are LGHDT and YNNKEL (reference sequence). The CDR3 covers 12 residues. Study results and caveats: It was reported that alpha-beta T cells came from several hundred expanded graft clones (about two months after transplant). Surviving thymic progenitors and recipient T cells were the source of high TCRbeta diversity at day 60 in some patients. Newly produced T cells mostly accounted for T-cell counts and diversity one year post-transplant.

This clonotype showed up many times. No antigen is known for it. The TCRbeta library was prepared with unique molecular identifiers. TCRdb analysed the PCR reads with MiXCR anew, one entry per CDR3 protein. The repertoire consists of 200,000 or so distinct CDR3 sequences, with 5.5% to 7% occurring once and the leading ten covering 4.5%. The rearrangement uses TRBV3-1 and TRBJ1-2; no clear D gene. The TCR originated in a girl less than two years old with combined immunodeficiency, due to receive a stem cell transplant. This specimen was PBMCs, taken before TCRalphabeta/CD19-depleted stem cell transplant. CDR3 region: CASSQEGYGYTF. The CDR3 DNA reads TGTGCCAGCAGCCAAGAGGGCTATGGCTACACCTTC.